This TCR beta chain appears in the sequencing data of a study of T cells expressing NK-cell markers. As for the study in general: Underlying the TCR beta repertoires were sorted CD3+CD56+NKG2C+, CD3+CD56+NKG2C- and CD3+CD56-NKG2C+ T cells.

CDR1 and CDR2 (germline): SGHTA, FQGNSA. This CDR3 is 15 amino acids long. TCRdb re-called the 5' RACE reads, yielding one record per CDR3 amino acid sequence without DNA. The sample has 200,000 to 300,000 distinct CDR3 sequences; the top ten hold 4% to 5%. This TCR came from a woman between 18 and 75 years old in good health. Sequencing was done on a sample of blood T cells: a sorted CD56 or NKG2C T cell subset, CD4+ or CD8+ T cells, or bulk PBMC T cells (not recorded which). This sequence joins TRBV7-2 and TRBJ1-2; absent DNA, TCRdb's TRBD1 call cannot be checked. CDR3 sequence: CASSYSQGAAYGYTF.